The T cell receptor (beta chain) described here comes from a study of shared clonotypes between healthy human individuals. Study summary: Researchers assigned three CD4 naive, three CD4 memory, two CD8 naive and one CD8 memory plate to each donor. Study conclusions and caveats: Naive CD4 clonotypes overlapped across a handful of donors at roughly 5%.

To note about this clone: What it recognizes is unknown.

Study donors comprised healthy, HIV-negative adults devoid of recent acute infection or vaccination. Germline CDR1 is SGHVS and CDR2 is FNYEAQ. CDR3 length: 16 amino acids. V gave up 0 bases and J gave up 5 bases, with 13 bases separating them. Clones were sequenced by immunoSEQ multiplex PCR, and TCRdb holds only the in-frame ones, with some missing. The sample lists around 1.5 million clones; 98% were seen once. V gene TRBV7-6 combines with J gene TRBJ1-4; D unresolved. The sample comprised naive CD4+ T cells sorted from blood. Regarding subset: CD45RA+ positively selected. The origin of this receptor is a young man in good health. The CDR3 here is CASSLAPALQNEKLFF. The CDR3 DNA follows: TGTGCCAGCAGCTTAGCCCCTGCTCTGCAAAATGAAAAACTGTTTTTT. Looking up the rest from reference TRBV7-6 and TRBJ1-4 gives the full variable domain: GAGVSQSPRYKVTKRGQDVALRCDPISGHVSLYWYRQALGQGPEFLTYFNYEAQQDKSGLPNDRFSAERPEGSISTLTIQRTEQRDSAMYRCASSLAPALQNEKLFFGSGTQLSVL.